Listed below are T cell receptor beta chains from one sample, sequenced in a study of OX40 agonist ivuxolimab in advanced cancers. Method: immunoSEQ multiplex PCR; TCRdb's copy keeps in-frame clones and lacks some. The data contain tens of thousands of clones, around four fifths of them singletons. The material was CD4+ or CD8+ T cells sorted from blood, obtained in a trial of the OX40 agonist ivuxolimab. Receptors originate from an adult with an advanced solid tumor such as melanoma, head and neck, liver or kidney cancer. Each CDR3 is given with its conserved first and last residue. Each record gives: clone size, D gene, V gene, J gene, CDR3 DNA, CDR3 protein. The D gene is left open where the match is weak. Clone sizes are given selectively: once, few, many, or a class where the clone is expanded.

>-|-|TRBV7-2|TRBJ1-2
TGTGCCAGCAGCTTGGACACGATTAACTATGGCTACACCTTC
CASSLDTINYGYTF
>-|-|TRBV5-1|TRBJ2-3
TGCGCCAGCAGCTTGGAAGGGTCTACGCAGTATTTT
CASSLEGSTQYF
>-|TRBD1|TRBV5-6|TRBJ1-5
TGTGCCAGCAGCTTGGCTGGACAGGGGACGCAGCCCCAGCATTTT
CASSLAGQGTQPQHF
>-|TRBD1|TRBV28|TRBJ2-1
TGTGCCAGCACCCGGGACAGGGCGCTTGAGCAGTTCTTC
CASTRDRALEQFF
>-|-|TRBV7-8|TRBJ2-5
TGTGCCAGCAGCTTATCTGACCAAGAGACCCAGTACTTC
CASSLSDQETQYF
>few|-|TRBV9|TRBJ2-5
TGTGCCAGCAGCGTCTCGGGGCAAGAGACCCAGTACTTC
CASSVSGQETQYF
>-|-|TRBV18|TRBJ2-7
TGTGCCAGCTCACCACTCTACGAGCAGTACTTC
CASSPLYEQYF
>few|-|TRBV10-1|TRBJ1-1
TGCGCCAGCAGTGAAGGTGGTGAAGCTTTCTTT
CASSEGGEAFF
>once|-|TRBV5-1|TRBJ2-5
TGCGCCAGCAGCTCTATACTAGGGGGAGGGCCAGGGGAGACCCAGTACTTC
CASSSILGGGPGETQYF
>-|-|TRBV29-1|TRBJ1-1
TGCAGCGTGACAACAGGGAACACTGAAGCTTTCTTT
CSVTTGNTEAFF
>-|-|TRBV7-8|TRBJ1-5
TGTGCCAGCACCCCCACCCAGGGACGAAGCAATCGGCCCCAGCATTTT
CASTPTQGRSNRPQHF
>-|TRBD2|TRBV5-4|TRBJ2-2
TGTGCCAGCAGCCCGGGGGGGTACGCGAACACCGGGGAGCTGTTTTTT
CASSPGGYANTGELFF
>-|-|TRBV5-4|TRBJ2-3
TGTGCCAGCAGCTTGGGGGTCCCAAACACAGATACGCAGTATTTT
CASSLGVPNTDTQYF
>-|-|TRBV5-1|TRBJ2-3
TGCGCCAGCAGCTTTGGCGGCACAGATACGCAGTATTTT
CASSFGGTDTQYF
>-|-|TRBV5-1|TRBJ2-3
TGCGCCAGCAGCCCCGGACTGAGCACAGATACGCAGTATTTT
CASSPGLSTDTQYF
>-|TRBD1|TRBV10-3|TRBJ1-2
TGTGCCATCAGTGAGGACAGGGAAGGCTACACCTTC
CAISEDREGYTF
>-|-|TRBV5-1|TRBJ2-2
TGCGCCAGCACCCGGGGCAGGAAGGAAACCGGGGAGCTGTTTTTT
CASTRGRKETGELFF
>once|-|TRBV7-2|TRBJ2-1
TGTGCCAGCAGCTTAGCAACCGGGGGATCCTACAATGAGCAGTTCTTC
CASSLATGGSYNEQFF
>-|-|TRBV2|TRBJ1-4
TGTGCCAGCAGGTCGGGGGGCGGCGAAAAACTGTTTTTT
CASRSGGGEKLFF
>-|TRBD1|TRBV7-9|TRBJ1-2
TGTGCCAGCAGCTTGACAGGGTTTGGCTACACCTTC
CASSLTGFGYTF
>many|-|TRBV19|TRBJ2-7
TGTGCCAGTAGTATGAGAGACTCAGGACGCTACGAGCAGTACTTC
CASSMRDSGRYEQYF
>-|TRBD1|TRBV5-6|TRBJ2-1
TGTGCCAGCAGCTGGAAAGGGGGACAGTCTTACAATGAGCAGTTCTTC
CASSWKGGQSYNEQFF
>-|-|TRBV30|TRBJ1-2
TGTGCCTGGAGTGTAGACGAGAACTATGGCTACACCTTC
CAWSVDENYGYTF
>-|-|TRBV28|TRBJ2-7
TGTGCCAGCACCACCGGTTTCTACGAGCAGTACTTC
CASTTGFYEQYF
>-|-|TRBV7-3|TRBJ2-5
TGTGCCAGCAGCTTAGGGGCGAGTCATTCCATAGAGACCCAGTACTTC
CASSLGASHSIETQYF
>-|-|TRBV6-5|TRBJ2-7
TGTGCCAGCAGTTACGACCACCGGGGGTACGAGCAGTACTTC
CASSYDHRGYEQYF
>-|-|TRBV4-3|TRBJ2-3
TGCGCCAGCAGCCGCGGGACCCTTACCACAGATACGCAGTATTTT
CASSRGTLTTDTQYF
>once|-|TRBV5-1|TRBJ2-1
TGCGCCAGCGGAACAGATAGCTCCTACAATGAGCAGTTCTTC
CASGTDSSYNEQFF
>-|TRBD1|TRBV9|TRBJ1-2
TGTGCCAGCAGCGTAACAGGGGGCCCGACCCTATATGGCTACACCTTC
CASSVTGGPTLYGYTF
>-|-|TRBV6-5|TRBJ2-3
TGTGCCAGCCTGCTGAGTTTGGGCACAGATACGCAGTATTTT
CASLLSLGTDTQYF
>-|-|TRBV14|TRBJ2-2
TGTGCCAGCAGCCAAGTAGGGACCCTAGCGCCCACTGAGCTGTTTTTT
CASSQVGTLAPTELFF
>once|-|TRBV11-3|TRBJ1-1
TGTGCCAGCAGCCCTAGGCCGGGGGACACTGAAGCTTTCTTT
CASSPRPGDTEAFF
>few|TRBD1|TRBV10-3|TRBJ2-2
TGTGCCATCACACAGGGGGCGGTCACCGGGGAGCTGTTTTTT
CAITQGAVTGELFF
>-|-|TRBV7-9|TRBJ2-2
TGTGCCAGCAGCCTCGGACTTAGGAACACCGGGGAGCTGTTTTTT
CASSLGLRNTGELFF
>-|TRBD2|TRBV11-1|TRBJ2-1
TGTGCCAGCAGCTTTAGCGGGAGGCCTAACAATGAGCAGTTCTTC
CASSFSGRPNNEQFF
>-|-|TRBV7-8|TRBJ1-2
TGTGCCAGCAGCTTAGAATCCGGAGGAGGCTACACCTTC
CASSLESGGGYTF
>-|TRBD1|TRBV28|TRBJ2-7
TGTGCCAGCAGTTCTACGCGGACAGGGAAGGGCTACGAGCAGTACTTC
CASSSTRTGKGYEQYF
>-|-|TRBV19|TRBJ1-1
TGTGCCAGTAGTAACGGCAGGGAGAACACTGAAGCTTTCTTT
CASSNGRENTEAFF
>-|TRBD2|TRBV7-6|TRBJ2-2
TGTGCCAGCTCGACCCAGCGGGAGTCCGGGGAGCTGTTTTTT
CASSTQRESGELFF
>-|-|TRBV6-5|TRBJ2-3
TGTGCCAGCAGTTATCTGACGGGCGGTAGCACAGATACGCAGTATTTT
CASSYLTGGSTDTQYF
>-|-|TRBV14|TRBJ2-3
TGTGCCAGCAGCGGGATTTACACAGATACGCAGTATTTT
CASSGIYTDTQYF
>-|TRBD2|TRBV11-2|TRBJ2-3
TGTGCCAGCAGGACTAGCGGCACAGATACGCAGTATTTT
CASRTSGTDTQYF